This T cell receptor beta chain comes out of a study of T cell changes during pregnancy in multiple sclerosis. This CDR3 region has 14 residues. V lost 0 bases and J 9 bases, leaving 12 bases between the germline ends. CDR1 PRHDT and CDR2 FYEKMQ come from the germline V gene (reference sequence). Generated by immunoSEQ multiplex PCR, the TCRdb table keeps only in-frame clones and is missing some. The sample records around 48,000 clones, 85% to 95% being singletons. The receptor was derived from a female donor with multiple sclerosis, enrolled in a pregnancy study. The material sequenced was CD4+ T cells from peripheral blood mononuclear cells, taken in the third trimester of pregnancy. This rearrangement joins TRBV13 to TRBJ2-1, with TRBD1 as a possible D gene (7 bases). CDR3 bases: TGTGCCAGCAGCTTAGGCAGGGGGGACACTGAGCAGTTCTTC. Encoded protein: CASSLGRGDTEQFF.